Listed below are T cell receptor beta chains from one sample, sequenced in a study of PD-L1 blockade in urothelial cancer. The data were produced by immunoSEQ multiplex PCR, yet TCRdb's version contains in-frame clones alone and is incomplete. The top ten clones hold less than 4% of a sample with 70,000 or so clones, 85% to 90% of them seen once. Here the sequenced sample was PBMCs, taken around atezolizumab (anti-PD-L1) treatment. These receptors originate from a man aged 55 to 69 with urothelial cancer. CDR3s include the opening cysteine and the closing phenylalanine or tryptophan. D genes are given only for firm matches. A row's size may be missing; if present it is once, few, many or a size class.

d_gene: -; v_gene: TRBV27; abundance: -; j_gene: TRBJ2-6; CDR3aa: CASSFSSLAGANVLTF; CDR3nt: TGTGCCAGCAGTTTCAGTTCTTTGGCCGGGGCCAACGTCCTGACTTTC
d_gene: -; v_gene: TRBV2; abundance: -; j_gene: TRBJ1-1; CDR3aa: CASSGGRGKNTEAFF; CDR3nt: TGTGCCAGCAGTGGAGGGAGGGGGAAGAACACTGAAGCTTTCTTT
d_gene: TRBD1; v_gene: TRBV28; abundance: -; j_gene: TRBJ1-5; CDR3aa: CASSPTGTGRRQPQHF; CDR3nt: TGTGCCAGCAGCCCAACCGGGACAGGGAGGAGGCAGCCCCAGCATTTT
d_gene: -; v_gene: TRBV6-5; abundance: -; j_gene: TRBJ1-4; CDR3aa: CASSYAGLNEKLFF; CDR3nt: TGTGCCAGCAGTTACGCGGGTCTTAATGAAAAACTGTTTTTT
d_gene: -; v_gene: TRBV7-9; abundance: few; j_gene: TRBJ1-2; CDR3aa: CASSLDGGGGYTF; CDR3nt: TGTGCCAGCAGCCTTGACGGGGGAGGAGGCTACACCTTC
d_gene: -; v_gene: TRBV6-5; abundance: -; j_gene: TRBJ1-6; CDR3aa: CASSYSNRVWNSPLHF; CDR3nt: TGTGCCAGCAGTTACTCGAACAGGGTTTGGAATTCACCCCTCCACTTT
d_gene: TRBD1; v_gene: TRBV19; abundance: -; j_gene: TRBJ1-5; CDR3aa: CASKGTGVENQPQHF; CDR3nt: TGTGCCAGTAAAGGGACAGGGGTCGAAAATCAGCCCCAGCATTTT
d_gene: -; v_gene: TRBV5-1; abundance: -; j_gene: TRBJ2-5; CDR3aa: CASSLRQETQYF; CDR3nt: TGCGCCAGCAGCTTGCGCCAAGAGACCCAGTACTTC
d_gene: -; v_gene: TRBV5-1; abundance: once; j_gene: TRBJ2-3; CDR3aa: CASSPQGRSGVVTDTQYF; CDR3nt: TGCGCCAGCAGCCCCCAGGGGCGGTCAGGGGTTGTCACAGATACGCAGTATTTT
d_gene: TRBD1; v_gene: TRBV6-5; abundance: -; j_gene: TRBJ1-1; CDR3aa: CASSYSTGGLNTEAFF; CDR3nt: TGTGCCAGCAGTTACTCGACAGGGGGCCTAAACACTGAAGCTTTCTTT
d_gene: TRBD2; v_gene: TRBV4-2; abundance: once; j_gene: TRBJ2-7; CDR3aa: CASSQGLAGGTSYEQYF; CDR3nt: TGTGCCAGCAGCCAAGGTCTAGCGGGGGGGACTTCCTACGAGCAGTACTTC
d_gene: -; v_gene: TRBV6-5; abundance: once; j_gene: TRBJ2-7; CDR3aa: CASSSPVSYEQYF; CDR3nt: TGTGCCAGCAGTTCCCCTGTCTCCTACGAGCAGTACTTC
d_gene: -; v_gene: TRBV18; abundance: few; j_gene: TRBJ2-2; CDR3aa: CASSPDRNTGELFF; CDR3nt: TGTGCCAGCTCTCCCGACAGGAACACCGGGGAGCTGTTTTTT
d_gene: TRBD2; v_gene: TRBV5-4; abundance: -; j_gene: TRBJ2-1; CDR3aa: CASSPRGRGDNEQFF; CDR3nt: TGTGCCAGCAGCCCTCGCGGGAGAGGGGACAATGAGCAGTTCTTC
d_gene: -; v_gene: TRBV30; abundance: -; j_gene: TRBJ1-2; CDR3aa: CAWSVVGVSLYGYTF; CDR3nt: TGTGCCTGGAGTGTGGTGGGAGTTTCCCTCTATGGCTACACCTTC
d_gene: -; v_gene: TRBV6-6; abundance: -; j_gene: TRBJ1-1; CDR3aa: CASKGGAPGEAFF; CDR3nt: TGTGCCAGCAAAGGAGGGGCCCCCGGGGAAGCTTTCTTT
d_gene: TRBD2; v_gene: TRBV20-1; abundance: -; j_gene: TRBJ2-3; CDR3aa: CSARVGGAQYF; CDR3nt: TGCAGTGCTAGAGTCGGGGGGGCGCAGTATTTT
d_gene: TRBD1; v_gene: TRBV6-1; abundance: -; j_gene: TRBJ1-2; CDR3aa: CASSEDRHRGYTF; CDR3nt: TGTGCCAGCAGTGAGGACAGGCACCGCGGCTACACCTTC
d_gene: TRBD1; v_gene: TRBV6-5; abundance: -; j_gene: TRBJ2-7; CDR3aa: CASSYSGTGDYEQYF; CDR3nt: TGTGCCAGCAGTTACTCTGGGACAGGAGACTACGAGCAGTACTTC
d_gene: -; v_gene: TRBV5-1; abundance: -; j_gene: TRBJ2-6; CDR3aa: CASSFRGDAAGANVLTF; CDR3nt: TGCGCCAGCAGCTTCAGGGGGGATGCAGCTGGGGCCAACGTCCTGACTTTC
d_gene: TRBD2; v_gene: TRBV6-1; abundance: -; j_gene: TRBJ2-5; CDR3aa: CASGLAGTETQYF; CDR3nt: TGTGCCAGCGGTCTAGCGGGAACCGAGACCCAGTACTTC
d_gene: -; v_gene: TRBV15; abundance: -; j_gene: TRBJ2-3; CDR3aa: CATSRDENTQYF; CDR3nt: TGTGCCACCAGCAGAGATGAGAATACGCAGTATTTT
d_gene: -; v_gene: TRBV16; abundance: once; j_gene: TRBJ2-7; CDR3aa: CASSPQGNYEQYF; CDR3nt: TGTGCCAGCAGCCCCCAGGGGAACTACGAGCAGTACTTC
d_gene: TRBD1; v_gene: TRBV19; abundance: -; j_gene: TRBJ1-3; CDR3aa: CASHEGAGGNTIYF; CDR3nt: TGTGCCAGTCACGAGGGGGCCGGAGGAAACACCATATATTTT
d_gene: TRBD1; v_gene: TRBV5-1; abundance: few; j_gene: TRBJ1-3; CDR3aa: CASSQKGGAGNTIYF; CDR3nt: TGCGCCAGCAGCCAGAAAGGGGGCGCCGGAAACACCATATATTTT
d_gene: TRBD1; v_gene: TRBV27; abundance: -; j_gene: TRBJ2-7; CDR3aa: CASSLGTGASSYEQYF; CDR3nt: TGTGCCAGCAGTCTCGGGACAGGGGCCTCCTCCTACGAGCAGTACTTC
d_gene: -; v_gene: TRBV28; abundance: -; j_gene: TRBJ1-1; CDR3aa: CASKRPRAGRGYTEAFF; CDR3nt: TGTGCCAGCAAACGTCCGAGGGCAGGGAGGGGGTACACTGAAGCTTTCTTT